Shown below are 13 T cell receptor beta chains from a single sample sequenced in a study of blood T cell repertoires in COVID-19. Produced via immunoSEQ multiplex PCR; TCRdb's table is partial and in-frame only. The profile covers about 290,000 clones, with around 85% appearing a single time and 4.1% taken by the ten largest. Input material: peripheral blood. These receptors originate from a woman in her 50s with active or convalescent COVID-19.

The gene calls are TRBV11-2 and TRBJ2-7, with 9 bases matching TRBD2. There are 16 residues in the CDR3. Trimming removed 2 bases from V and 6 bases from J; junction bases left unmatched: 11. Germline values: CDR1 SGHAT, CDR2 FQNNGV. The CDR3 DNA sequence: TGTGCCAGCAGCTTATCCCCCGGGGGCGGGAGGGCCGAGCAGTACTTC. This codes for CASSLSPGGGRAEQYF.

Of note for this clone: The junction departs from germline at one end; a sequencing error may be responsible. This chain links TRBV6-5 with TRBJ2-1; D not certain. Germline CDR1 reads MNHEY; CDR2 reads SVGAGI. This CDR3 comprises 15 residues. CDR3 DNA: TGTGCCAGCAGCCCAGAGTCAGGCTTTTACAGTGAGCAGTTCTTC. Translated, it gives CASSPESGFYSEQFF.

The chain couples TRBV5-1 to TRBJ2-1; 10 bases are shared with TRBD2. Germline CDR1 and CDR2: SGHRS and YFSETQ. This CDR3 has 17 residues. The V and J ends lost 0 bases and 4 bases, in that order; junction bases with no gene match: 7. CDR3 bases: TGCGCCAGCAGCTTGGTCCTAAGCGGGAGGGATTACAATGAGCAGTTCTTC. As protein: CASSLVLSGRDYNEQFF.

The chain has TRBV6-1 and TRBJ2-5; no firm D call. V was trimmed by 3 bases and J by 7 bases, leaving 9 bases between them. Germline V lookup: CDR1 MNHNS, CDR2 SASEGT. The CDR3 contains 12 residues. Here the CDR3 reads CASSDPPGTQYF. The CDR3 DNA follows: TGTGCCAGCAGTGACCCTCCGGGGACCCAGTACTTC.

The chain employs TRBV6-5 and TRBJ2-7; 8 nucleotides line up with TRBD2. Germline lookup yields CDR1 MNHEY and CDR2 SVGAGI. J gave up 3 bases and V 5 bases, and 9 bases lay outside the gene matches. This CDR3 has 15 residues. The CDR3 DNA is TGTGCCAGCAGTCCAACTAGCGGAGAGTACTACGAGCAGTACTTC. Encoded protein: CASSPTSGEYYEQYF.

V usage is TRBV27 and J usage is TRBJ1-2; 7 nucleotides line up with TRBD1. In germline, CDR1 is MNHEY, CDR2 SMNVEV (reference sequence). The V gene end was trimmed by 4 bases and the J gene end by 0 bases; junction bases not matched to a gene: 8. The CDR3 extends over 16 amino acids. The chain's CDR3 is CASSSRQGLPNYGYTF. The CDR3 coding sequence is TGTGCCAGCAGTTCCCGACAGGGTTTACCTAACTATGGCTACACCTTC.

J is TRBJ2-7 and V is TRBV9, with 14 bases matching TRBD2. The CDR3 is 14 amino acids. CDR1 is SGDLS, CDR2 YYNGEE, per germline. V dropped 3 bases and J dropped 9; count of bases not matched to a gene: 5. Written as DNA, the CDR3 is TGTGCCAGCAGCGAGGGACTAGCGGGAGTGGGGCAGTACTTC. Translating gives CASSEGLAGVGQYF. The whole variable domain, filled in from reference TRBV9 and TRBJ2-7, reads DSGVTQTPKHLITATGQRVTLRCSPRSGDLSVYWYQQSLDQGLQFLIQYYNGEERAKGNILERFSAQQFPDLHSELNLSSLELGDSALYFCASSEGLAGVGQYFGPGTRLTVT.

The J gene is TRBJ2-5, the V gene TRBV10-3, with unresolved D. CDR1 and CDR2 from the germline V gene are ENHRY and SYGVKD. With 2 bases removed from V and 5 bases from J, the gap between germline ends came to 12 bases. The CDR3 runs to 14 residues. The CDR3 sequence: CAISEKGPGETQYF. In nucleotides, the CDR3 is TGTGCCATCAGTGAGAAAGGCCCCGGGGAGACCCAGTACTTC.

The CDR3 nucleotides are TGTGCCAGCAGCTTGGGAGCCTCCACAGATACGCAGTATTTT. It yields the protein CASSLGASTDTQYF. J is TRBJ2-3 and V is TRBV5-6; D is ambiguous. CDR3 length: 14 amino acids. Germline V lookup: CDR1 SGHDT, CDR2 YYEEEE. Trimming removed 0 bases at V and 2 bases at J, with 7 bases between.

The chain couples TRBV28 to TRBJ1-2; D remains ambiguous. Germline V gene lookup returns CDR1 MDHEN and CDR2 SYDVKM. The CDR3 length is 13 residues. The ends were cut back, 11 bases at V and 6 bases at J, with 19 bases in the middle. CDR3 in DNA: TGTGCCCTTGACGTCCGGGGTAGGGATGGCTACACCTTC. It translates to CALDVRGRDGYTF.

V usage is TRBV10-3 and J usage is TRBJ2-7; D uncertain. The germline CDR1 and CDR2 sequences are ENHRY and SYGVKD. The V end was cut by 6 bases, the J end by 2 bases, with 5 bases between. This CDR3 has 11 residues. In DNA, the CDR3 is TGTGCCATCAGCCAAACCTACGAGCAGTACTTC. It is translated as CAISQTYEQYF.

The chain links TRBV19 to TRBJ1-4, with 10 bases identical to TRBD1. The germline V gene encodes CDR1 LNHDA and CDR2 SQIVND (reference sequence). Germline trimming cut 5 bases from V and 3 bases from J; bases unmatched to any gene: 6. The CDR3 is made up of 16 amino acids. The CDR3 loop reads CASSPGTGAANEKLFF. CDR3 bases: TGTGCCAGTAGTCCTGGGACAGGGGCGGCTAATGAAAAACTGTTTTTT.

The chain employs TRBV19 and TRBJ2-1; TRBD2 agrees at 8 bases. The J segment lost 4 bases and the V segment lost 6 bases, leaving 2 bases of the junction unmatched. Germline loops: CDR1 LNHDA, CDR2 SQIVND (reference sequence). The CDR3 is 13 amino acids. CDR3 sequence (DNA): TGTGCCAGTAGGGGACTAGGGTACAATGAGCAGTTCTTC. Amino acid sequence: CASRGLGYNEQFF.